This T cell receptor beta chain was obtained from a study of response to subunit inactivated influenza vaccine. Note on this clonotype: Its antigen is not identified.

Study-wide findings and caveats: Authors suggested seasonal influenza vaccinations each recruit few new T cells.

The CDR3 has 21 amino acids. Deletions cut 4 bases from V and 0 bases from J, with 28 bases between. TCRdb re-analysed the RT-PCR reads in MiXCR, keeping a single row per CDR3 protein. Among 500,000 to 550,000 distinct CDR3 sequences, approximately 20% were seen once, and the ten largest hold 2.5% to 3%. The same specimen was also included in a second study, on T cells expressing NK-cell markers. From that second work: UMI-tagged 5'RACE template switching yielded the TCR beta cDNA. For four donors, these clonotypes were likewise the leading ones in the CD3+CD56-NKG2C+ fraction.

Sequencing was performed on CD4+ T cells sorted from PBMCs, taken about 12 days after vaccination. This sequence joins TRBV12-3 or TRBV12-4 and TRBJ1-5; maybe TRBD1 (6 bases). This receptor was taken from a man aged 45-65 years who received an inactivated influenza vaccine. CDR3 DNA: TGTGCCAGCAGTTCGCATCCGCGGGGGCCCCACGGATATTTTAGCAATCAGCCCCAGCATTTT. Its protein product is CASSSHPRGPHGYFSNQPQHF.